This T cell receptor beta chain stems from a study of blood T cell repertoires in COVID-19. Study-level background: Collection of acute and convalescent COVID-19 samples took place in the United States, Italy and Spain.

Trimming took 6 bases from V and 4 from J; bases not matched to a gene: 10. The CDR3 length is 16 residues. The V gene's germline CDR1 is MNHEY and CDR2 SMNVEV (reference sequence). Some clones are missing from TCRdb's copy, which holds only in-frame ones; the method was immunoSEQ multiplex PCR. The sample consists of fewer than 250,000 clones, roughly nine tenths of them appearing once. The receptor comes from a man in his 70s with acute or convalescent COVID-19. The sample comprised peripheral blood. The rearrangement links TRBV27 to TRBJ2-7, with TRBD1 matching over 12 bases. For the CDR3, the DNA is TGTGCCAGCAGCCCTCTCCCGGGACAGGGGGCTTACGAGCAGTACTTC. This encodes CASSPLPGQGAYEQYF.